This is a list of T cell receptor beta chains from one sample in a study of blood T cell repertoires in COVID-19. The data were produced by immunoSEQ multiplex PCR, yet TCRdb's version contains in-frame clones alone and is incomplete. The table lists around 160,000 clones, 82% of them singletons. Specimen: peripheral blood. All receptors derive from a human donor with acute or convalescent COVID-19. The donor label of this sample is uncertain. CDR3s include the opening cysteine and the closing phenylalanine or tryptophan. A D gene is named only where the DNA matches it firmly. Clone size, where shown, is once, few, many, or a class for clones that have expanded.

J	D	V	size	DNA	CDR3
TRBJ2-7	NA	TRBV12-3/TRBV12-4	NA	TGTGTCCCACAGTCCAGGAACACCTACGAGCAGTACTTC	CVPQSRNTYEQYF
TRBJ1-5	NA	TRBV19	NA	TGTGCCAGTAGTATAGATACGGGTGGAGAAAGGGGTCTCTATAGCAATCAGCCCCAGCATTTT	CASSIDTGGERGLYSNQPQHF
TRBJ2-7	NA	TRBV2	few	TGTGCCAGGACCACAGACCTACGGGGGAGGCAGTACTTC	CARTTDLRGRQYF
TRBJ1-6	NA	TRBV7-9	NA	TGTGCCAGCAGCTTAGCAGGGGTTTCACCCCTCCACTTT	CASSLAGVSPLHF
TRBJ2-3	NA	TRBV21-1	NA	TGTGCCAGCAGCGCCCTAGCGGGGGTTACAGATACGCAGTATTTT	CASSALAGVTDTQYF
TRBJ1-5	TRBD1	TRBV25-1	NA	TGTGCCAGCAGTGGTACAGGGGGTTATCAGCCCCAGCATTTT	CASSGTGGYQPQHF
TRBJ1-2	NA	TRBV7-8	NA	TGTGCCAGCAGCTTAGAGTCTTATGGGCAGGGGCCGATATATGGCTACACCTTC	CASSLESYGQGPIYGYTF
TRBJ1-1	TRBD1	TRBV29-1	NA	TGCAGCGTTCGACAGGGGGCTATGAACACTGAAGCTTTCTTT	CSVRQGAMNTEAFF
TRBJ2-2	NA	TRBV5-6	NA	TGTGCCAGCCTAGGTAATGTGGCAGGGGTTACCGGGGAGCTGTTTTTT	CASLGNVAGVTGELFF
TRBJ2-5	NA	TRBV6-5	NA	TGTGCCAGCAGAACCACTCTGGCAGGAGAGACCCAGTACTTC	CASRTTLAGETQYF
TRBJ1-5	NA	TRBV20-1	NA	TGCAGTGCTAGAGATAGCCAGCCCCAGCATTTT	CSARDSQPQHF
TRBJ1-3	NA	TRBV5-1	NA	TGCGCCAGCAGTCAACAGGGAGACACCATATATTTT	CASSQQGDTIYF
TRBJ1-1	NA	TRBV2	NA	TGTGCCAGCAGGCCCGAAAGAGGGGGCACTGAAGCTTTCTTT	CASRPERGGTEAFF
TRBJ1-2	NA	TRBV5-1	once	TGCGCCAGCAGACCCAGACGGGATAACTATGGCTACACCTTC	CASRPRRDNYGYTF
TRBJ2-7	TRBD2	TRBV9	NA	TGTGCCAGCAGCGTTGCTAGCGGGCCCTACGAGCAGTACTTC	CASSVASGPYEQYF
TRBJ1-2	TRBD1	TRBV30	NA	TGTGCCTGGGGGACCGGGACAGGCACCTATGGCTACACCTTC	CAWGTGTGTYGYTF
TRBJ1-5	NA	TRBV2	NA	TGTGCCAGCAGTGGAATGGCAAATAGCAATCAGCCCCAGCATTTT	CASSGMANSNQPQHF
TRBJ1-1	NA	TRBV18	once	TGTGCCAGCTCACCTGGGGCCGAAGCTTTCTTT	CASSPGAEAFF
TRBJ2-7	NA	TRBV28	NA	TGTGCCAGCAGTTTGCCACCCCTCATCGCGGGGGAGCAGTACTTC	CASSLPPLIAGEQYF
TRBJ2-2	TRBD1	TRBV5-1	NA	TGCGCCAGCAGCGGGACAGGGATAAGGTCGGCCGGGGAGCTGTTTTTT	CASSGTGIRSAGELFF
TRBJ2-2	TRBD2	TRBV7-7	NA	TGTGCTAGCAGCCCTACTAGCGCGAACACCGGGGAGCTGTTTTTT	CASSPTSANTGELFF
TRBJ2-7	TRBD2	TRBV7-9	NA	TGTGCCAGCAGCTACGGGGGGGTGTACGAGCAGTACTTC	CASSYGGVYEQYF
TRBJ1-2	NA	TRBV5-6	NA	TGTGCCAGCTCACTCGGGAGTAACTATGGCTACACCTTC	CASSLGSNYGYTF
TRBJ1-2	TRBD1	TRBV5-1	few	TGCGCCAGCAGCTCGGACAGGGGAAGAGGGGGCTACACCTTC	CASSSDRGRGGYTF
TRBJ1-3	NA	TRBV7-2	NA	TGTGCCAGCAGCCCAAGGGGCAGAAACACCATATATTTT	CASSPRGRNTIYF
TRBJ2-5	NA	TRBV18	NA	TGTGCCAGCTCACCACGGACAAACCTCCAAGAGACCCAGTACTTC	CASSPRTNLQETQYF
TRBJ1-1	TRBD1	TRBV18	NA	TGTGCCAGCTCACCAGGGACAGGGCCTGAAGCTTTCTTT	CASSPGTGPEAFF
TRBJ1-3	NA	TRBV6-6	few	TGTGCCAGCAGTACCCGGGTGAGGCCTGGAAACACCATATATTTT	CASSTRVRPGNTIYF
TRBJ1-5	TRBD1	TRBV19	NA	TGTGCCAGTAGCAGGGGGCGGGATCAGCCCCAGCATTTT	CASSRGRDQPQHF
TRBJ2-3	NA	TRBV6-5	NA	TGTGCCAGCGGAGGAACAGATACGCAGTATTTT	CASGGTDTQYF
TRBJ2-4	NA	TRBV29-1	NA	TGCAGCGTTGTCGAAAACATTCAGTACTTC	CSVVENIQYF
TRBJ2-3	NA	TRBV9	NA	TGTGCCAGCAGCGCGACTAGCACAGATACGCAGTATTTT	CASSATSTDTQYF
TRBJ2-3	TRBD2	TRBV7-2	NA	TGTGCCAGCGGGGGGGAGATACAGATTGCGCAGTATTTT	CASGGEIQIAQYF
TRBJ2-5	TRBD2	TRBV30	NA	TGTGCCTGGAGACTAGCGGGGAAGCAAGAGACCCAGTACTTC	CAWRLAGKQETQYF
TRBJ1-1	NA	TRBV2	NA	TGTGCCAGCAGTGACGGGGGGGCGGGCGTGAACACTGAAGCTTTCTTT	CASSDGGAGVNTEAFF
TRBJ1-4	NA	TRBV6-1	NA	TGTGCCAGCAGTGAAGCCTTGGGCAGGGGACGGTCTGAAAAACTGTTTTTT	CASSEALGRGRSEKLFF
TRBJ1-1	NA	TRBV6-4	NA	TGTGCCAGCAGTGACTCGATATGGTCCGGAGGAGGTGACACTGAAGCTTTCTTT	CASSDSIWSGGGDTEAFF
TRBJ1-1	NA	TRBV5-1	few	TGCGCCAGCAGCAGGGGAAGTCAGATGAACACTGAAGCTTTCTTT	CASSRGSQMNTEAFF
TRBJ1-2	NA	TRBV7-9	NA	TGTGCCAGCGCCCTGGCCGGGGGGTCCCTTTATGGCTACACCTTC	CASALAGGSLYGYTF
TRBJ2-2	TRBD2	TRBV6-2/TRBV6-3	NA	TGTGCCAGCAGTTACTCGTTAACGAAAGCGGGGCTATTGGGGACCGGGGAGCTGTTTTTT	CASSYSLTKAGLLGTGELFF
TRBJ1-5	NA	TRBV6-6	NA	TGTGCCAGCAACCTCGGGAAGCCCTTGAATCAGCCCCAGCATTTT	CASNLGKPLNQPQHF
TRBJ2-5	TRBD2	TRBV5-1	NA	TGCGCCAGCAGCGCGGCATACGGAAGCGGGATACAAGAGACCCAGTACTTC	CASSAAYGSGIQETQYF
TRBJ1-4	TRBD1	TRBV10-3	NA	TGTGCCATCGCCCCGGGACAGCGTAATGAAAAACTGTTTTTT	CAIAPGQRNEKLFF
TRBJ1-2	TRBD1	TRBV5-1	once	TGCGCCAGCAGCGAAACCCCCCTGACAGGGTTCTATGGCTACACCTTC	CASSETPLTGFYGYTF
TRBJ1-2	NA	TRBV19	NA	TGTGCCAGTAGTACAGGGCACAGGGCCGTGTATGGCTACACCTTC	CASSTGHRAVYGYTF